This entry describes one T cell receptor beta chain. This clone's antigen is unknown. No per-base quality is available; no much larger clone lies one base away. This sample was included in a study of T-cell memory formation after mild COVID-19 (dated by TCRdb to the early 2020s). Turning to the overall study: TCR sequence clusters from the two donors were found to be largely donor specific. In a couple of donors, T-cell clones that expanded and contracted after mild COVID-19 were tracked by sequencing TCRalpha and TCRbeta repertoires over time. The cohort comprised two young, previously healthy adult volunteers, one female and one male.

Ficoll-Paque density gradient centrifugation was the method used to isolate PBMCs. Including the terminal cysteine and phenylalanine, the CDR3 comprises 15 residues. Only the CDR3 portion is preserved as DNA: 45 bases, with reading frame beginning at the first base. At the junction V is shortened by 6 bases and J by 1 base; bases outside the gene matches: 3. What the research found in general, with its limitations: Contracting CD4+ clones turned up mainly in the CM and EM memory subsets, whereas EMRA was where CD8+ clones were enriched. Some responding clones were detected in pre-infection memory, which suggested that pre-existing cross-reactive memory T cells had joined the SARS-CoV-2 response. Balanced CD4/CD8 phenotypes were observed for clones contracting from day 15 to 85, whereas a bias towards CD4+ was observed for a second wave of clones expanding from day 15 to 37. SARS-CoV-2 specificity of the second-wave clones peaking on day 37 was not confirmed. The study covered only a couple of mild cases, and larger cohorts including severe cases with pre-infection samples were considered necessary.

For sequencing, an Illumina NovaSeq 6000 was employed. Using 5'RACE with constant-segment primers, TCRalpha and TCRbeta cDNA libraries were constructed, with sample barcodes and unique molecular identifiers added in the process. RNA was extracted from every sample with Trizol reagent. The libraries were amplified in two PCR steps, and the second step added a second sample barcode and Illumina TruSeq adapters. Sequencing of libraries was performed on an Illumina NovaSeq with 2 x 150 bp paired-end reads. The published analysis was carried out like this. The reads were demultiplexed and collapsed into UMI-guided consensus sequences using migec v1.2.7. Using mixcr v2.1.11, UMI consensuses were aligned to TRA and TRB V and J templates and then assembled into clonotypes. A clonotype was counted as expanded or contracted only if both edgeR and NoisET called the change significant, with noise models trained on biological replicates. For edgeR calls, a false discovery rate-adjusted p below 0.01 and a log2 fold-change threshold of 1 were applied. As an exploratory analysis of dynamics, max-normalized trajectories of the 1000 most abundant clonotypes were examined by PCA with hierarchical clustering. Each responding clone was given a CD4 or CD8 phenotype based on the CD4+ and CD8+ repertoires, which had been sequenced separately. TCRdb passed the public sequencing reads through fastp at Q25 and MiXCR, retaining productive beta sequences. Entries are consolidated by CDR3 protein sequence, retaining the most common genes and DNA. Clone size and V and J calls follow TCRdb, not the original study. For this sample the table gives some 86,000 distinct CDR3 sequences, of which around 27% were detected only once. The top ten hold roughly 39% of the sample.

The V and J genes are TRBV12-3 or TRBV12-4 and TRBJ2-5, and 12 junctional nucleotides match TRBD2. This TCR was recovered from a man between 18 and 35 years old who had mild COVID-19 (a few samples of this study predate the infection). The sample titles of this study are shuffled in the database, so cell type and time point are left out; the donor was told from shared clones. Sequences were obtained from PBMCs or a T cell subset sorted from them (not recorded which). The CDR3 region reads CASSKLAGGQETQYF. In nucleotides, the sequence is TGTGCCAGCAGCAAACTAGCGGGAGGCCAAGAGACCCAGTACTTC.